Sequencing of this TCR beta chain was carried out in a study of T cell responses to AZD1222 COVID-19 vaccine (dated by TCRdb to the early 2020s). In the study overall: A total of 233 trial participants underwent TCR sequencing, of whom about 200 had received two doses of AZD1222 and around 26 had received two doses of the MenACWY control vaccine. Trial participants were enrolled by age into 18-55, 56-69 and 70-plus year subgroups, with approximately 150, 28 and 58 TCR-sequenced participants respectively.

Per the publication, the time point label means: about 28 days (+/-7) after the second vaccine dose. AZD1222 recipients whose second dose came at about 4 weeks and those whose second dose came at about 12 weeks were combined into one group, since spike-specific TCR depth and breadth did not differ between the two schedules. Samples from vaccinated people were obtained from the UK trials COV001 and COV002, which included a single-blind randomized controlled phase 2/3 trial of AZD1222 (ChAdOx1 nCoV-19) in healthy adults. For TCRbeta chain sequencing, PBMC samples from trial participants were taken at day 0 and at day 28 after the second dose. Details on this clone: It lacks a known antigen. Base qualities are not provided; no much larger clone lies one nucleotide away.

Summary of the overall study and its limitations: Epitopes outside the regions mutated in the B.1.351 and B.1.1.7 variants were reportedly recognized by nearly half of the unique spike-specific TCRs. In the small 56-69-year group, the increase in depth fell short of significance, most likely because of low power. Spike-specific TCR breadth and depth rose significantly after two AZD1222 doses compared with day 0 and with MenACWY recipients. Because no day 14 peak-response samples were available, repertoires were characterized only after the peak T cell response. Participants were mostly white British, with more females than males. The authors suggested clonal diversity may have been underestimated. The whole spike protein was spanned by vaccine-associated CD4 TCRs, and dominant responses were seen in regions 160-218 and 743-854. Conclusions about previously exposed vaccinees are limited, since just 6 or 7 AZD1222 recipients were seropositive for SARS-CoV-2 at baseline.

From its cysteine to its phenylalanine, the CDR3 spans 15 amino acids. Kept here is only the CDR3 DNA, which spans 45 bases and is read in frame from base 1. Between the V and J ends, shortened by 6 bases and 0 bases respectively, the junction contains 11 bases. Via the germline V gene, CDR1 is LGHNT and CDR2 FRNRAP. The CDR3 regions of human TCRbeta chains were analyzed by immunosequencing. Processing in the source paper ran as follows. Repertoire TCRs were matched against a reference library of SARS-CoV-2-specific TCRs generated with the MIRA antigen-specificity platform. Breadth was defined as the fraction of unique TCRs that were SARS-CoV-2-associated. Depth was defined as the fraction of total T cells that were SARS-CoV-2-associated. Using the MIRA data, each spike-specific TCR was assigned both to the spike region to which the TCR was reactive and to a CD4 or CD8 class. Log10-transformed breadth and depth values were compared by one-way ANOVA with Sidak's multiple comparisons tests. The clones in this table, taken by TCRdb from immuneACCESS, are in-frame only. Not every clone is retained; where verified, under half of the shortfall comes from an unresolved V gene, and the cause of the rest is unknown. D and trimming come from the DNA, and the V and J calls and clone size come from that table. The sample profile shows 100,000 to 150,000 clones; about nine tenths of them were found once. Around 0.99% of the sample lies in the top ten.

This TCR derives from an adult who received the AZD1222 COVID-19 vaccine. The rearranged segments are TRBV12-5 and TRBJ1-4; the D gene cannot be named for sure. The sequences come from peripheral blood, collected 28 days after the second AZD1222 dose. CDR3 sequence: CASGLRPATNEKLFF. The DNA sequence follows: TGTGCTAGTGGCCTACGACCTGCAACTAATGAAAAACTGTTTTTT.